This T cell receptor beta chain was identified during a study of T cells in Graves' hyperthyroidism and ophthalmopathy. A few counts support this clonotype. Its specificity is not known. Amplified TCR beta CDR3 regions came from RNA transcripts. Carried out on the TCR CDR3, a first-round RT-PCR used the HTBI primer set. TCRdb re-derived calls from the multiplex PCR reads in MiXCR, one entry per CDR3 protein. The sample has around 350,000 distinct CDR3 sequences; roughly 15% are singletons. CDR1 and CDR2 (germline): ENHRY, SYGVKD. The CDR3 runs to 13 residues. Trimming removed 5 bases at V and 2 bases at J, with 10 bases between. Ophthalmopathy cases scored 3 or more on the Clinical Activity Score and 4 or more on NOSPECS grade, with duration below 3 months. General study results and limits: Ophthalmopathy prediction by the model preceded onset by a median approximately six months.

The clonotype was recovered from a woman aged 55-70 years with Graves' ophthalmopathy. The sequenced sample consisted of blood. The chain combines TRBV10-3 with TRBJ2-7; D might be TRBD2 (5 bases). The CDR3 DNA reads TGTGCCATCAGTTCGTCGGGGACCTACGAGCAGTACTTC. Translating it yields CAISSSGTYEQYF.